This T cell receptor (beta chain) was observed in a study of OX40 agonist ivuxolimab in advanced cancers. General observations from the study: Researchers report that CD8+ T cells had, on average, more expanded clones than CD4+.

Regarding this clone: Its antigen is unidentified.

The germline V and J ends were trimmed by 1 base and 0 bases, with 9 bases remaining between them. Germline CDR1 is MNHEY and CDR2 is SMNVEV (reference sequence). CDR3 length: 16 residues. Sequencing was performed with immunoSEQ multiplex PCR; in TCRdb, only in-frame clones are kept and a portion is missing. This table holds 35,000 to 45,000 clones, 80% to 95% found once. The source material was CD4+ or CD8+ T cells sorted from blood, sampled in a trial of the OX40 agonist ivuxolimab. This chain uses TRBV27 with TRBJ2-2, with D possibly called TRBD1 or TRBD2 (5 bases each). This sequence originates from an adult with an advanced solid tumor such as melanoma, head and neck, liver or kidney cancer. CDR3 amino acids: CASSLWQGPNTGELFF. CDR3 nucleotide sequence: TGTGCCAGCAGTTTATGGCAGGGACCGAACACCGGGGAGCTGTTTTTT.